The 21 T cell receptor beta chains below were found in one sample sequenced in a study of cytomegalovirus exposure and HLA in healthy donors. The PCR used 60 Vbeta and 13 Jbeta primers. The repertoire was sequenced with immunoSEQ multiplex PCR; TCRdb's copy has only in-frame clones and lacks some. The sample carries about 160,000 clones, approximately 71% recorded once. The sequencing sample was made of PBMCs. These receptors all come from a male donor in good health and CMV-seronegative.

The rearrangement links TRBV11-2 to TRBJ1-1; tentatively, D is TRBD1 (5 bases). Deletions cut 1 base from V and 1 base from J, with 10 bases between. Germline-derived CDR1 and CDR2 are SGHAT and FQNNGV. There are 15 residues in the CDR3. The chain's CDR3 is CASSLVGGQNTEAFF. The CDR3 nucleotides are TGTGCCAGCAGCTTAGTAGGCGGACAGAACACTGAAGCTTTCTTT.

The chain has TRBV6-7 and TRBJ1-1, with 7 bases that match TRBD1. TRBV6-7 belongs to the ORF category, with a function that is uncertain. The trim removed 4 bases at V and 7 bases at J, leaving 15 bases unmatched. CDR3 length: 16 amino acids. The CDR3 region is CASSLPGTDRLIEAFF. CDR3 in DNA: TGTGCCAGCAGTTTACCCGGGACAGATAGACTGATTGAAGCTTTCTTT.

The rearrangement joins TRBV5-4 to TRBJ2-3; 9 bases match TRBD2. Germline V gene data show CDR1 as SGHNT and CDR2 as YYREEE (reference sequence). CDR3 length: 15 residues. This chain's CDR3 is CAVSPASGNTDTQYF. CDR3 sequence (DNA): TGTGCGGTTTCACCGGCTAGCGGGAACACAGATACGCAGTATTTT.

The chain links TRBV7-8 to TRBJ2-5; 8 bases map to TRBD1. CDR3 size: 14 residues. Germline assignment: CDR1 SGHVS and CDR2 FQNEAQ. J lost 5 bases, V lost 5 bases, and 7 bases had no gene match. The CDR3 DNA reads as TGTGCCAGCAGCCTTCAGACAGGGGTCGAGACCCAGTACTTC. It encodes CASSLQTGVETQYF.

The CDR3 sequence: CASCRGISGNTIYF. CDR3 DNA sequence: TGTGCCAGCTGTCGGGGGATCTCTGGAAACACCATATATTTT. The chain recombines TRBV9 with TRBJ1-3; a weak D match, TRBD1 (5 bases). Trimming removed 7 bases from V and 0 bases from J, with 11 bases in between. The CDR3 length is 14 residues. Germline CDR1 and CDR2: SGDLS and YYNGEE.

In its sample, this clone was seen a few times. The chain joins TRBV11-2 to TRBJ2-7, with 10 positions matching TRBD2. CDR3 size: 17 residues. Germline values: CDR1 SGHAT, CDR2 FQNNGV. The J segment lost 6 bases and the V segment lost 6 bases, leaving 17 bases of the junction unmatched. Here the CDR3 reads CASSNRLGSGGASEQYF. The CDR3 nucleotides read TGTGCCAGCAGTAACCGACTGGGAAGCGGGGGGGCGTCCGAGCAGTACTTC.

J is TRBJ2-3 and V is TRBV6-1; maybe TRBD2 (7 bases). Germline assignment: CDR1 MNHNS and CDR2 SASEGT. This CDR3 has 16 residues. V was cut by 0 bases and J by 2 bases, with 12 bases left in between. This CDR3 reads CASSEARGGNTDTQYF. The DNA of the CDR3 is TGTGCCAGCAGTGAAGCTAGGGGGGGTAACACAGATACGCAGTATTTT.

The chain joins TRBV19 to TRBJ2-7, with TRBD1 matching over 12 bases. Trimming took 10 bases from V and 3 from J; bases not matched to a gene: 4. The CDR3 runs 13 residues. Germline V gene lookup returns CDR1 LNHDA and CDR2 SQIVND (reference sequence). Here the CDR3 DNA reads TGTGCCACGGGACAGGGGGCAAACTACGAGCAGTACTTC. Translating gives CATGQGANYEQYF.

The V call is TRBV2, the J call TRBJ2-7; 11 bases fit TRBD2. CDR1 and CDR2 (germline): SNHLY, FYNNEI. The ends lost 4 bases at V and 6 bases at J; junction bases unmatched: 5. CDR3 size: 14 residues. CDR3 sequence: CASSGLAGRGEQYF. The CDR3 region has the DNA TGTGCCAGCAGTGGACTAGCGGGACGTGGCGAGCAGTACTTC.

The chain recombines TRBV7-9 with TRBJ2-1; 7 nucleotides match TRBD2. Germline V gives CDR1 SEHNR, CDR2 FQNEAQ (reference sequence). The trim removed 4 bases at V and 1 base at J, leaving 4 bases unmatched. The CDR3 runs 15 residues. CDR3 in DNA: TGTGCCAGCAGCTCCCTAGCGGAGTCCTACAATGAGCAGTTCTTC. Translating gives CASSSLAESYNEQFF.

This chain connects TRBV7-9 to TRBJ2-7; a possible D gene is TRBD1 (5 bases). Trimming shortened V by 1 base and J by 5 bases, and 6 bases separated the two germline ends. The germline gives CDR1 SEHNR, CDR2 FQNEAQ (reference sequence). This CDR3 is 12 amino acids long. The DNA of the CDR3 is TGTGCCAGCAGCTTAGGGGGCCACGAGCAGTACTTC. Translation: CASSLGGHEQYF.

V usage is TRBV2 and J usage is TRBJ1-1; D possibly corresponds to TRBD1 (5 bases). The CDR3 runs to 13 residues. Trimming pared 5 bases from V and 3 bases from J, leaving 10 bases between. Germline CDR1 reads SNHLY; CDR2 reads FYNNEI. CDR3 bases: TGTGCCAGCAGTTTTTGGGGGGACACTGAAGCTTTCTTT. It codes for CASSFWGDTEAFF.

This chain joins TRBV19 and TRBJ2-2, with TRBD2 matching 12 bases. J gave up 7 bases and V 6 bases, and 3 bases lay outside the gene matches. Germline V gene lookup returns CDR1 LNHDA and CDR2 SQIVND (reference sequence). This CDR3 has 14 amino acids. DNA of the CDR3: TGTGCCAGTAGAGGACTAGCGGGATTCGGGGAGCTGTTTTTT. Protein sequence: CASRGLAGFGELFF.

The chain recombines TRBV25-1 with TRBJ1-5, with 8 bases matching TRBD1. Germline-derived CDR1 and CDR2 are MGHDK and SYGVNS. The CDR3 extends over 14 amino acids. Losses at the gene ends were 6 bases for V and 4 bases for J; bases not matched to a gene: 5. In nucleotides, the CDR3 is TGTGCCAGCAGAGGACAGGGTGGTAATCAGCCCCAGCATTTT. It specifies CASRGQGGNQPQHF.

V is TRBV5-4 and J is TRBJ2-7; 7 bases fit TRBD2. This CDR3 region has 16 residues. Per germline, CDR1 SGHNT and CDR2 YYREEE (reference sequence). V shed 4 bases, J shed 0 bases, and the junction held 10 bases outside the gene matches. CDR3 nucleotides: TGTGCCAGCAGCAGGACTGGGGGGGGTAGCTCCTACGAGCAGTACTTC. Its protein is CASSRTGGGSSYEQYF.

The CDR3 is CSALRGFTDTQYF. CDR3 DNA: TGCAGCGCGCTCAGGGGATTTACAGATACGCAGTATTTT. This chain uses TRBV29-1 with TRBJ2-3; weak D call: TRBD1 (6 bases). The CDR3 is 13 residues long. Per the germline V gene, CDR1 is SQVTM and CDR2 is ANQGSEA. Trimming stripped 7 bases from V and 3 bases from J, with 14 bases between.

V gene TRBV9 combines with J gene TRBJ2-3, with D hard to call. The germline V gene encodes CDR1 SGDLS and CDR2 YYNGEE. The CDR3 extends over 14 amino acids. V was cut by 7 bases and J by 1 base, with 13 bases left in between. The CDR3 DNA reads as TGTGCCAGCCGAACGGGTTTCGGCACAGATACGCAGTATTTT. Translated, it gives CASRTGFGTDTQYF.

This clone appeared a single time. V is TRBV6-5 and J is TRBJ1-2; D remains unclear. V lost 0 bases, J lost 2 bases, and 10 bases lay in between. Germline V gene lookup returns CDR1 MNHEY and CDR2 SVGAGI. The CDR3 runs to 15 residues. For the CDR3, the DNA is TGTGCCAGCAGTTACTCGACAACCCAAAACTATGGCTACACCTTC. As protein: CASSYSTTQNYGYTF.

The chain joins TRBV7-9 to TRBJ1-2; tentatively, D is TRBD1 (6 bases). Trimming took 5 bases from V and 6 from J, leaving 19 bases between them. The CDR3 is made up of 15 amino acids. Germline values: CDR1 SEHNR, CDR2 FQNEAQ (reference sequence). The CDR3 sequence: CASSAPDRGTDGYTF. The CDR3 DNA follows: TGTGCCAGCAGCGCACCGGATAGGGGGACGGATGGCTACACCTTC.

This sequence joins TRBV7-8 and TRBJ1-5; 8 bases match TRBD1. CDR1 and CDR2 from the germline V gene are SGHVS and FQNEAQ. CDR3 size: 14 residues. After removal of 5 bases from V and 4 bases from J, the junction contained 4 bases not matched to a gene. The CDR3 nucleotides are TGTGCCAGCAGCCCCGGACAGGGTAATCAGCCCCAGCATTTT. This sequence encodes CASSPGQGNQPQHF.

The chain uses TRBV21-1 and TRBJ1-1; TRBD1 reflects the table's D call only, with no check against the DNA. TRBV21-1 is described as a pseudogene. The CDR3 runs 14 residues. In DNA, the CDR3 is TGTGCCAGCACCTATGGGACAGGCGGGACTGAAGCTTTCTTT. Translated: CASTYGTGGTEAFF.